Listed here are 26 T cell receptor beta chains from one sample, sequenced in a study of cytomegalovirus exposure and HLA in healthy donors. TCRdb's table, derived via immunoSEQ multiplex PCR, lists solely in-frame clones and lacks some. The sample lists tens of thousands of clones; roughly 96% were seen once. Sample: PBMCs. The source of these receptors is a woman under 30 in good health and CMV-seronegative.

This chain joins TRBV25-1 and TRBJ1-1; a possible D gene is TRBD1 (5 bases). V lost 6 bases to trimming and J lost 1 base, with 15 bases between them. CDR1 and CDR2 (germline): MGHDK, SYGVNS. CDR3 size: 15 residues. The CDR3 DNA reads TGTGCCAGCAGCCCCTCCGGGGGATGGAACACTGAAGCTTTCTTT. Translation: CASSPSGGWNTEAFF.

The chain couples TRBV19 to TRBJ1-2; no definite D call. The CDR3 is 16 amino acids. Trimming took 6 bases from V and 0 from J, leaving 17 bases between them. CDR1 LNHDA and CDR2 SQIVND come from the germline V gene (reference sequence). CDR3 bases: TGTGCCAGTAGCGGCGGAGGGAATATCGCTAACTATGGCTACACCTTC. Translated: CASSGGGNIANYGYTF.

The chain is built from TRBV6-5 and TRBJ2-7, with 9 bases identical to TRBD1. Germline CDR1 and CDR2: MNHEY and SVGAGI. Losses at the gene ends were 0 bases for V and 3 bases for J; bases not matched to a gene: 6. The CDR3 totals 16 residues. This CDR3 is CASSYSRTGEGYEQYF. For the CDR3, the DNA is TGTGCCAGCAGTTACTCTAGGACAGGGGAGGGCTACGAGCAGTACTTC.

The CDR3 DNA sequence: TGCGCCAGCAATACAGGGCCACAAGAGCCCCAGCATTTT. It yields the protein CASNTGPQEPQHF. This rearrangement joins TRBV10-2 to TRBJ1-5; the D gene is possibly TRBD1 (6 bases). This CDR3 region has 13 residues. Germline V gene lookup returns CDR1 WSHSY and CDR2 SAAADI. V gave up 7 bases and J gave up 8 bases, with 15 bases separating them.

This clone was recorded only once. The chain recombines TRBV7-9 with TRBJ2-1; 8 positions agree with TRBD2. With 5 bases clipped from V and 0 bases from J, the junction kept 6 bases outside the gene matches. CDR1 is SEHNR and CDR2 is FQNEAQ in the germline V gene (reference sequence). CDR3 length: 16 residues. The CDR3 here is CASSKLAGSSYNEQFF. The DNA of the CDR3 is TGTGCCAGCAGCAAATTAGCGGGGAGCTCCTACAATGAGCAGTTCTTC.

The chain links TRBV14 to TRBJ2-2; 8 positions match TRBD2. Unmatched junction bases numbered 7, after V lost 3 bases and J lost 1 base. The CDR3 covers 17 residues. CDR1 SGHDN and CDR2 FVKESK come from the germline V gene. Here the CDR3 reads CASSQRPSGGNTGELFF. Here the CDR3 DNA reads TGTGCCAGCAGCCAGCGACCAAGCGGGGGGAACACCGGGGAGCTGTTTTTT.

This sequence joins TRBV5-1 and TRBJ1-5, with 7 bases identical to TRBD1. Germline loops: CDR1 SGHRS, CDR2 YFSETQ. The CDR3 covers 14 residues. Trimming removed 4 bases from V and 3 bases from J; junction bases left unmatched: 4. The CDR3 loop is CASSPGQSNQPQHF. DNA for the CDR3: TGCGCCAGCAGCCCGGGACAGTCCAATCAGCCCCAGCATTTT.

This chain links TRBV9 with TRBJ2-5; the match to TRBD2 covers 7 bases. The V segment lost 4 bases and the J segment 5 bases; nucleotides outside the gene matches: 8. The CDR3 length is 14 residues. CDR1 is SGDLS, CDR2 YYNGEE, per germline. This CDR3 is CASSPRRGGETQYF. Written as DNA, the CDR3 is TGTGCCAGCAGCCCCAGACGGGGAGGGGAGACCCAGTACTTC.

The sample holds a few counts of this clone. The same CDR3 can be traced to other DNA sequences in this sample. The chain couples TRBV7-8 to TRBJ1-6; D gene uncertain. Trimming took 3 bases from V and 7 from J, leaving 7 bases between them. The CDR3 is 13 residues long. Per germline, CDR1 SGHVS and CDR2 FQNEAQ. This CDR3 reads CASSLRRNSPLHF. The CDR3 bases are TGTGCCAGCAGCTTGAGGAGGAATTCACCCCTCCACTTT.

This CDR3 reads CASGLVQTHQRVIFHQPQHF. The CDR3 DNA reads as TGTGCTAGTGGTTTGGTACAAACTCACCAGAGGGTGATTTTCCATCAGCCCCAGCATTTT. The chain uses TRBV12-5 and TRBJ1-5, with D uncertain. This CDR3 spans 20 amino acids. V dropped 0 bases and J dropped 5 bases, with 26 bases sitting between them. CDR1 and CDR2 from the germline V gene are LGHNT and FRNRAP.

The chain employs TRBV6-5 and TRBJ2-1, with D possibly being TRBD1 (6 bases). V lost 5 bases, J lost 7 bases, and 6 bases lay in between. The CDR3 covers 11 residues. Germline values: CDR1 MNHEY, CDR2 SVGAGI. CDR3 bases: TGTGCCAGCAGTCAGGGGAATGAGCAGTTCTTC. It codes for CASSQGNEQFF.

This chain links TRBV5-1 with TRBJ1-5; D gene unclear. The germline V gene has CDR1 SGHRS and CDR2 YFSETQ. Trimming left V 1 base short and J 0 bases short, with 2 bases between. The CDR3 spans 13 residues. The CDR3 reads CASSLYSNQPQHF. In nucleotides, the CDR3 is TGCGCCAGCAGCTTGTATAGCAATCAGCCCCAGCATTTT.

This clone was picked up one time. This chain uses TRBV28 with TRBJ2-5, with D hard to call. Germline V CDR1 and CDR2: MDHEN, SYDVKM. CDR3 length: 13 amino acids. Trimming removed 4 bases at V and 5 bases at J, with 11 bases between. DNA for the CDR3: TGTGCCAGCAGTTCGTCGCCACGGGAGACCCAGTACTTC. This sequence encodes CASSSSPRETQYF.

This chain uses TRBV19 with TRBJ1-4; D is possibly TRBD1 (6 bases). The germline CDR1 and CDR2 sequences are LNHDA and SQIVND (reference sequence). With 5 bases removed from V and 2 bases from J, the gap between germline ends came to 12 bases. There are 15 residues in the CDR3. The CDR3: CASSSQGSTNEKLFF. In nucleotides, the CDR3 is TGTGCCAGTAGTTCGCAGGGGAGTACTAATGAAAAACTGTTTTTT.

This chain connects TRBV9 to TRBJ2-6; possible D gene TRBD2, 5 bases. V was trimmed by 5 bases and J by 2 bases, leaving 5 bases between them. The CDR3 has 13 amino acids. CDR1 is SGDLS, CDR2 YYNGEE, per germline. The CDR3 protein is CASRLAGANVLTF. The CDR3 DNA follows: TGTGCCAGCAGACTAGCTGGGGCCAACGTCCTGACTTTC.

The V gene is TRBV4-3, the J gene TRBJ2-3; 7 positions match TRBD1. The CDR3 length is 16 residues. The V and J ends lost 0 bases and 2 bases, in that order; junction bases with no gene match: 5. The germline V gene has CDR1 LGHNA and CDR2 YSLEER. The DNA for the CDR3 is TGCGCCAGCAGCCAAGATCACAGGGGAGTCACAGATACGCAGTATTTT. Translated: CASSQDHRGVTDTQYF.

The chain joins TRBV7-2 to TRBJ2-7, with D perhaps TRBD1 (5 bases). The germline V gene encodes CDR1 SGHTA and CDR2 FQGNSA. Between the trimmed V and J ends, which lost 7 bases and 3 bases, there was a span of 16 bases. CDR3 length equals 14 residues. The CDR3 DNA reads as TGTGCCAGCAACCAGGGATTTGCGAACTACGAGCAGTACTTC. Amino acid sequence: CASNQGFANYEQYF.

This chain uses TRBV7-9 with TRBJ1-2, with D hard to call. CDR3 length: 13 residues. Deletions cut 2 bases from V and 4 bases from J, with 8 bases between. Looked up from germline, CDR1 is SEHNR and CDR2 is FQNEAQ (reference sequence). CDR3 amino acids: CASSLSGSYGYTF. In DNA, the CDR3 is TGTGCCAGCAGCTTAAGTGGGAGCTATGGCTACACCTTC.

The CDR3 bases are TGTGCCAGCACAGGGGGGTCCGCCAATGAGCAGTTCTTC. Protein product: CASTGGSANEQFF. The chain links TRBV6-1 to TRBJ2-1, with TRBD1 as a possible D gene (7 bases). This CDR3 region has 13 residues. Trimming removed 7 bases from V and 6 bases from J, with 13 bases in between. CDR1 and CDR2 (germline): MNHNS, SASEGT.

The V and J genes are TRBV7-2 and TRBJ1-2, with 7 positions matching TRBD1. V shed 1 base, J shed 4 bases, and the junction held 9 bases outside the gene matches. CDR1 is SGHTA and CDR2 is FQGNSA in the germline V gene. This CDR3 spans 16 amino acids. CDR3 loop: CASSLGLQGVAYGYTF. The CDR3 DNA is TGTGCCAGCAGCTTAGGTTTGCAGGGGGTCGCCTATGGCTACACCTTC.

The rearrangement joins TRBV28 to TRBJ2-4; D is possibly TRBD2 (5 bases). Germline CDR1 is MDHEN and CDR2 is SYDVKM. Trimming removed 3 bases at V and 1 base at J, with 13 bases between. The CDR3 extends over 16 amino acids. The CDR3 DNA reads TGTGCCAGCAGTTTGTGGTTATCGGGGGCCAAAAACATTCAGTACTTC. It yields the protein CASSLWLSGAKNIQYF.

The CDR3 reads CSVRGIHEKLFF. The CDR3 coding sequence is TGCAGCGTACGCGGGATCCATGAAAAACTGTTTTTT. The rearrangement links TRBV29-1 to TRBJ1-4; unclear D gene. The CDR3 totals 12 residues. Germline V CDR1 and CDR2: SQVTM, ANQGSEA. The V end was cut by 6 bases, the J end by 6 bases, with 11 bases between.

V usage is TRBV6-5 and J usage is TRBJ1-1; the D is unclear. This CDR3 spans 14 amino acids. Germline loops: CDR1 MNHEY, CDR2 SVGAGI. The V and J ends lost 5 bases and 4 bases respectively, with 14 bases between them. CDR3 nucleotides: TGTGCCAGCAGTATGAAACCACGGGGCACTGAAGCTTTCTTT. Translated, it gives CASSMKPRGTEAFF.

V gene TRBV5-5 combines with J gene TRBJ1-5; D not resolved. This CDR3 comprises 18 residues. V was pared by 4 bases and J by 0 bases, with 20 bases between. Germline V gene sequence: CDR1 SGHKS, CDR2 YYEKEE (reference sequence). The CDR3 coding sequence is TGTGCCAGCAGCCCACGCTTGGGCCCGTTTGTTAGCAATCAGCCCCAGCATTTT. This codes for CASSPRLGPFVSNQPQHF.

The CDR3 bases are TGTGCCTGGAAAGGGACTAGCGGCACAGATACGCAGTATTTT. Its translation: CAWKGTSGTDTQYF. This sequence joins TRBV30 and TRBJ2-3, with 10 bases identical to TRBD2. The CDR3 runs 14 residues. Germline V lookup: CDR1 GTSNPN, CDR2 SVGIG (reference sequence). The junction had 2 bases not matched to a gene; V was cut back by 4 bases and J by 1 base. The whole variable domain, filled in from reference TRBV30 and TRBJ2-3, reads SQTIHQWPATLVQPVGSPLSLECTVEGTSNPNLYWYRQAAGRGLQLLFYSVGIGQISSEVPQNLSASRPQDRQFILSSKKLLLSDSGFYLCAWKGTSGTDTQYFGPGTRLTVL.

V and J are TRBV7-9 and TRBJ1-2; possible D gene TRBD1, 5 bases. The ends were cut back, 4 bases at V and 10 bases at J, with 16 bases in the middle. Germline assignment: CDR1 SEHNR and CDR2 FQNEAQ (reference sequence). This CDR3 contains 13 residues. CDR3 protein: CASSSQGPGDYTF. Here the CDR3 DNA reads TGTGCCAGCAGCTCGCAGGGTCCGGGCGACTACACCTTC.